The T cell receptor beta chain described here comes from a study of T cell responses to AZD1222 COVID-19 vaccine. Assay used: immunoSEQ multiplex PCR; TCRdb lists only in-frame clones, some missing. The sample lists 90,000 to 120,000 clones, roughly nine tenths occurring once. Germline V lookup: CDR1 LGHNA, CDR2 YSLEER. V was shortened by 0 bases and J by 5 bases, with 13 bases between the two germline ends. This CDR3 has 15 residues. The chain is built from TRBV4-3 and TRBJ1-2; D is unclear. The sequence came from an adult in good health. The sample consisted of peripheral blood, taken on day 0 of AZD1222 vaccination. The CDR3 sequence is CASSQDRTREYGYTF. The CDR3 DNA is TGCGCCAGCAGCCAAGATCGAACCAGAGAATATGGCTACACCTTC.